This T cell receptor beta chain comes out of a study of blood T cell repertoires in COVID-19. Background on the study: Both acute and convalescent COVID-19 samples were obtained from the United States, Italy and Spain. PBMCs, B-cell-depleted T cells, or T cells provided the cDNA or gDNA that made up the material.

Method: immunoSEQ multiplex PCR; TCRdb's copy keeps in-frame clones and lacks some. This sample has approximately 40,000 clones; about nine tenths occur once, and the top ten carry roughly a fifth. V lost 1 base and J lost 7; bases outside the gene matches: 4. Germline CDR1 reads SGHTA; CDR2 reads FQGNSA. The CDR3 sequence is 13 residues long. The genes are TRBV7-2 and TRBJ2-7, with 7 bases lining up with TRBD1. This receptor was obtained from a man aged 55-75 years with acute or convalescent COVID-19. The specimen sequenced was peripheral blood. In DNA form, the CDR3 reads TGTGCCAGCAGCTTAGTACAGGGGATAGAGCAGTACTTC. Its protein is CASSLVQGIEQYF.